This T cell receptor beta chain was captured in a study of blood T cell repertoires in COVID-19. Using immunoSEQ multiplex PCR, the repertoire was profiled, and TCRdb retains in-frame clones only, with some absent. The sample shows fewer than 350,000 clones, 85% of them seen only once. This clone appeared a single time. From germline, CDR1 is KGHSH and CDR2 LQKENI. Trimming removed 3 bases from V and 6 bases from J; junction bases left unmatched: 7. This CDR3 region has 14 residues. V is TRBV18 and J is TRBJ1-1; 7 bases are a match to TRBD1. Sample: PBMCs or T cells enriched from blood (not recorded which). This TCR was recovered from a woman aged 25 to 39 who had been exposed to COVID-19. In nucleotides, the CDR3 is TGTGCCAGCTCACCGCAGGGGGAAATTCCTGAAGCTTTCTTT. This encodes CASSPQGEIPEAFF. Full variable domain (remainder filled in from reference TRBV18 and TRBJ1-1): NAGVMQNPRHLVRRRGQEARLRCSPMKGHSHVYWYRQLPEEGLKFMVYLQKENIIDESGMPKERFSAEFPKEGPSILRIQQVVRGDSAAYFCASSPQGEIPEAFFGQGTRLTVV.